Listed here are 9 T cell receptor beta chains from one sample, sequenced in a study of identical twins. TCRdb re-called the 5' RACE reads with MiXCR, one entry per CDR3 protein. The sample has roughly 1,500,000 distinct CDR3 sequences, about 30% seen once. The sample comprised cord blood. These TCRs come from a newborn girl in good health.

In its sample, this clonotype was seen a few times. CDR3 region: CSGETGDYGYTF. The DNA of the CDR3 is TGCAGCGGTGAGACAGGGGACTATGGCTACACCTTC. The chain combines TRBV29-1 with TRBJ1-2; 8 bases are shared with TRBD1. Germline CDR1 and CDR2: SQVTM and ANQGSEA. After removal of 7 bases from V and 3 bases from J, the junction contained 4 bases not matched to a gene. CDR3 length equals 12 residues.

This clonotype was counted at least ten times. One end of the junction varies from germline; a read error may be responsible. This chain links TRBV6-5 with TRBJ2-1; unclear D gene. The CDR3 length is 14 residues. Looked up from germline, CDR1 is MNHEY and CDR2 is SVGAGI. The CDR3 region has the DNA TGCGCCAGCAGTCCAGGCAACTCCTACAATGAGCAGTTCTTC. Residues: CASSPGNSYNEQFF.

The chain joins TRBV24-1 to TRBJ2-3; no clear D. Trimming took off 5 bases at V and 2 bases at J, with 19 bases between the two ends. The V gene's germline CDR1 is KGHDR and CDR2 SFDVKD. The CDR3 covers 17 residues. As DNA, the CDR3 is TGTGCCACCAGTGGCGCAGGCTCTGGGCCCCTCACAGATACGCAGTATTTT. Amino acid sequence: CATSGAGSGPLTDTQYF.

This clonotype was observed a handful of times. This sequence joins TRBV29-1 and TRBJ2-7; TRBD2 matches 9 bases. Germline trimming cut 2 bases from V and 10 bases from J; bases unmatched to any gene: 12. The germline gives CDR1 SQVTM, CDR2 ANQGSEA. This CDR3 is built from 14 residues. CDR3 protein: CSVESQRGATGQYF. CDR3 coding DNA: TGCAGCGTTGAAAGTCAGCGGGGGGCTACAGGACAGTACTTC.

This clonotype was recorded a few times. The V and J genes are TRBV4-2 and TRBJ2-1; 8 bases map to TRBD2. The CDR3 is 17 residues long. With 2 bases clipped from V and 2 bases from J, the junction kept 8 bases outside the gene matches. Germline V gene lookup returns CDR1 LGHNA and CDR2 YNFKEQ. Here the CDR3 DNA reads TGTGCCAGCAGCCAATTAGTAGCGGGAACGGCCTACAATGAGCAGTTCTTC. Its protein is CASSQLVAGTAYNEQFF.

This chain connects TRBV20-1 to TRBJ2-1; D call uncertain. The CDR3 totals 14 residues. V shed 5 bases and J shed 4 bases, with 15 bases lying between them. Looked up from germline, CDR1 is DFQATT and CDR2 is SNEGSKA (reference sequence). The chain's CDR3 is CSAPPSPLYNEQFF. CDR3 DNA: TGCAGTGCTCCCCCCTCACCCCTTTACAATGAGCAGTTCTTC.

This clonotype has a handful of counts. The chain is built from TRBV3-1 and TRBJ2-5; 8 positions agree with TRBD1. The closer fit of TRBJ2-7 to the DNA end suggests the J call may be wrong. The CDR3 is 15 residues long. Germline V gene sequence: CDR1 LGHDT, CDR2 YNNKEL (reference sequence). The CDR3 DNA reads as TGTGCCAGCAGCCAAGCAGGAGACAGGGGACACGAGCAGTACTTC. Amino acid sequence: CASSQAGDRGHEQYF.

This clonotype showed up just a few times. The CDR3 region is CASSRDLTSYEQYF. CDR3 nucleotides: TGTGCCAGCAGCCGGGACCTCACATCCTACGAGCAGTACTTC. The gene calls are TRBV7-9 and TRBJ2-7; D tentatively reads TRBD1 or TRBD2 (5 bases each). V was clipped by 5 bases and J by 1 base, with 12 bases between them. The CDR3 extends over 14 amino acids. Germline CDR1 is SEHNR and CDR2 is FQNEAQ (reference sequence).

This clonotype was seen a few times. The chain joins TRBV29-1 to TRBJ1-4; D unresolved. The CDR3 extends over 12 amino acids. Germline V gives CDR1 SQVTM, CDR2 ANQGSEA. The germline V and J ends were trimmed by 4 bases and 14 bases, with 17 bases remaining between them. The CDR3 nucleotides are TGCAGCGTTGTGGGCCTCAGGTCTCTGCTGTTTTTT. Amino acid sequence: CSVVGLRSLLFF.